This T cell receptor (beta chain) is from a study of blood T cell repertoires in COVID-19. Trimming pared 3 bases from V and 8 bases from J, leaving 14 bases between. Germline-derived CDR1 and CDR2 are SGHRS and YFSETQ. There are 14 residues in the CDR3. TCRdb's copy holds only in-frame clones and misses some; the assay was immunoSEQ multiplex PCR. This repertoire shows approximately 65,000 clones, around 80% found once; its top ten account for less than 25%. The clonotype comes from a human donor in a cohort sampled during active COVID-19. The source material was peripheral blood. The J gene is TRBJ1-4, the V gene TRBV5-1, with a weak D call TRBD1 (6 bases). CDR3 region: CASSSQGGHEKLFF. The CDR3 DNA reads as TGCGCCAGCAGCTCACAGGGTGGACACGAAAAACTGTTTTTT.